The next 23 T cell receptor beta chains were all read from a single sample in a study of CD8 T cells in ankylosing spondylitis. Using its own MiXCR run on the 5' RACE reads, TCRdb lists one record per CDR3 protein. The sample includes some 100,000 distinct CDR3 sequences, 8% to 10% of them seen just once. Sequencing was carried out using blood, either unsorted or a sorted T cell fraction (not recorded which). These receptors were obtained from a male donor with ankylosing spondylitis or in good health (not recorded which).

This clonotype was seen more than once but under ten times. DNA of the CDR3: TGTGCCAGCAGCCAAGTTAGATACTCCTACGAGCAGTACTTC. Translation: CASSQVRYSYEQYF. The chain recombines TRBV3-1 with TRBJ2-7; no definite D call. The V gene lost 1 base and the J gene lost 0 bases, with 7 bases spanning the gap. Germline CDR1 and CDR2: LGHDT and YNNKEL (reference sequence). The CDR3 loop spans 14 amino acids.

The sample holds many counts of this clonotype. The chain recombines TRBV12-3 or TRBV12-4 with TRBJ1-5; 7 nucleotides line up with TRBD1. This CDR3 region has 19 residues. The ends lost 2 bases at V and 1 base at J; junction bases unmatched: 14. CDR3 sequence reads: CASSLLGQPDRVSNQPQHF. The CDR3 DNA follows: TGTGCCAGCAGTTTACTGGGACAGCCGGACCGAGTCAGCAATCAGCCCCAGCATTTT.

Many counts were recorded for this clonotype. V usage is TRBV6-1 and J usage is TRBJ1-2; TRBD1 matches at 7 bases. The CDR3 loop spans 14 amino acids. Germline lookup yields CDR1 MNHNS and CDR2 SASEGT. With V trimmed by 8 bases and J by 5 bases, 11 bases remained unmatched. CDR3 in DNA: TGTGCCAGCTTAAATCGACAGGGAGGATATGGCTACACCTTC. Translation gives CASLNRQGGYGYTF.

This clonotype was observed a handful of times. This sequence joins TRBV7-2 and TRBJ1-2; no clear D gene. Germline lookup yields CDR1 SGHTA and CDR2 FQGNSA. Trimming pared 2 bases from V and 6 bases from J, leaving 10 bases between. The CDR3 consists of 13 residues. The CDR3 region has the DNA TGTGCCAGCAGCTTAATGGCAGAGGATGGCTACACCTTC. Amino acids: CASSLMAEDGYTF.

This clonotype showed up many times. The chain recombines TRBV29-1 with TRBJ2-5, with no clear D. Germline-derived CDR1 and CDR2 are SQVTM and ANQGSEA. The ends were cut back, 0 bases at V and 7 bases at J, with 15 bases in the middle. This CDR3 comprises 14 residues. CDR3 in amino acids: CSVEDRVGVVTQYF. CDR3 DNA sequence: TGCAGCGTTGAAGATCGGGTTGGGGTGGTGACCCAGTACTTC.

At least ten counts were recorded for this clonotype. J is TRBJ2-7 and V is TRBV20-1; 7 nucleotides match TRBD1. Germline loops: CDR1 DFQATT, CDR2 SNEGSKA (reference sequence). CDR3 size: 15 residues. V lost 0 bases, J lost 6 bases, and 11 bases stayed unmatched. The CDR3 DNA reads TGCAGTGCTAGAGATCCCCGGACAGGTCCCTCCGAGCAGTACTTC. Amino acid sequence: CSARDPRTGPSEQYF.

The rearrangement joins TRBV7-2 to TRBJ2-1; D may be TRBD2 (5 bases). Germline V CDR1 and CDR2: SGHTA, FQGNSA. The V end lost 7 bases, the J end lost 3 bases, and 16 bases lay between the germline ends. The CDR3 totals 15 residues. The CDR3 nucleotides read TGTGCCAGCAACCGTCGGGGTGGGTTCTACAATGAGCAGTTCTTC. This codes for CASNRRGGFYNEQFF.

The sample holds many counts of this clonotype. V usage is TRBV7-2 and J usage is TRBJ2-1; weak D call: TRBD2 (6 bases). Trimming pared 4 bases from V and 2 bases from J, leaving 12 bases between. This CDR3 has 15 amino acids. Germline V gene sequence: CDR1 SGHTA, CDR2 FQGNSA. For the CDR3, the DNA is TGTGCCAGCAGCTGGACTACGGGGGCCTACAATGAGCAGTTCTTC. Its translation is CASSWTTGAYNEQFF.

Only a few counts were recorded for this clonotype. The CDR3 nucleotides read TGTGCCAGCACCGTCGGGGGAACCCACACAGATACGCAGTATTTT. Amino acid sequence: CASTVGGTHTDTQYF. This sequence joins TRBV9 and TRBJ2-3, with D possibly matching TRBD2 (6 bases). The CDR3 has 15 residues. Germline V gene sequence: CDR1 SGDLS, CDR2 YYNGEE. Trimming pared 6 bases from V and 2 bases from J, leaving 16 bases between.

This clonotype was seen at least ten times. The CDR3 here is CASSTPGQGRSFITGELFF. CDR3 DNA sequence: TGTGCCAGCAGCACCCCGGGACAGGGACGATCATTTATTACCGGGGAGCTGTTTTTT. J is TRBJ2-2 and V is TRBV6-4, with TRBD1 matching 9 bases. The J segment lost 5 bases and the V segment lost 6 bases, leaving 19 bases of the junction unmatched. The CDR3 sequence is 19 residues long. CDR1 and CDR2 (germline): MRHNA, SNTAGT.

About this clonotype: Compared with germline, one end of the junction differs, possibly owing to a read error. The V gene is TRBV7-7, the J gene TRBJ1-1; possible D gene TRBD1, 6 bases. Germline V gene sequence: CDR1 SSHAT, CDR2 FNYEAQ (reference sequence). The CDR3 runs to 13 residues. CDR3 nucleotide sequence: TGTGCTAGCAGCTTAAACAGGGACACTGAAGCTTTCTTT. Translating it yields CASSLNRDTEAFF.

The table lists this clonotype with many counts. CDR3 region: CASSQDWTNPLFF. DNA for the CDR3: TGTGCCAGCAGCCAAGATTGGACGAACCCGCTGTTTTTT. The chain joins TRBV14 to TRBJ2-2; D gene uncertain. V gave up 0 bases and J gave up 13 bases, with 12 bases separating them. Germline CDR1 SGHDN, CDR2 FVKESK. This CDR3 contains 13 residues.

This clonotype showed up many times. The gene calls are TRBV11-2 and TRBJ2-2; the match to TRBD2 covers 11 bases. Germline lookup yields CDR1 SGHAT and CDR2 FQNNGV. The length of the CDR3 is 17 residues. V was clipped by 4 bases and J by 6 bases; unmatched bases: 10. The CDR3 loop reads CASSSGSHSGGAGELFF. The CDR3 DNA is TGTGCCAGCAGCTCCGGGAGCCATAGCGGGGGGGCCGGGGAGCTGTTTTTT.

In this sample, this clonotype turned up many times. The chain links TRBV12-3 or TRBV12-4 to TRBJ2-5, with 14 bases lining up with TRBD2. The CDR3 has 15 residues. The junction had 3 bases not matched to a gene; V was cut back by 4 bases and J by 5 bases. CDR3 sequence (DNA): TGTGCCAGCAGTTCGGGACTAGCGGGAGCGGAGACCCAGTACTTC. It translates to CASSSGLAGAETQYF.

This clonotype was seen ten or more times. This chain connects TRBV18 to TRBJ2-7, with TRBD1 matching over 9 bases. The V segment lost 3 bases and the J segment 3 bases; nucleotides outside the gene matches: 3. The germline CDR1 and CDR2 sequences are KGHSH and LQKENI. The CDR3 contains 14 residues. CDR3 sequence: CASSPRGQGYEQYF. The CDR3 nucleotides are TGTGCCAGCTCACCTAGGGGACAGGGCTACGAGCAGTACTTC.

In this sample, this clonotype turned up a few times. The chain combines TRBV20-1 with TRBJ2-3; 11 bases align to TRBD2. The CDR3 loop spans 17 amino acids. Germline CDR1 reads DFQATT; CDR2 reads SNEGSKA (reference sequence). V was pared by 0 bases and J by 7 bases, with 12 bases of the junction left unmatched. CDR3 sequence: CSARDPLAGGPENTQYF. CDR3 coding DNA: TGCAGTGCTAGAGACCCCTTAGCGGGAGGGCCGGAAAATACGCAGTATTTT.

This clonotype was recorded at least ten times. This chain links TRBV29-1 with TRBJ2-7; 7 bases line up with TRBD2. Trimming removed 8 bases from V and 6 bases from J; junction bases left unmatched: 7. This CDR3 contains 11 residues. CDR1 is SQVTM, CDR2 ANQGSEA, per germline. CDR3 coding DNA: TGCAGCTCCCTGCGGGGGTCCGAGCAGTACTTC. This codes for CSSLRGSEQYF.

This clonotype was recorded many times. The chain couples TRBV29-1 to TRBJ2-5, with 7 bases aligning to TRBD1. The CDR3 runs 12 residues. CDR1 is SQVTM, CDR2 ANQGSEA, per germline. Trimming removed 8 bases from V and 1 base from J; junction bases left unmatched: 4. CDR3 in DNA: TGCAGCTCAACAGGGGCCCAAGAGACCCAGTACTTC. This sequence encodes CSSTGAQETQYF.

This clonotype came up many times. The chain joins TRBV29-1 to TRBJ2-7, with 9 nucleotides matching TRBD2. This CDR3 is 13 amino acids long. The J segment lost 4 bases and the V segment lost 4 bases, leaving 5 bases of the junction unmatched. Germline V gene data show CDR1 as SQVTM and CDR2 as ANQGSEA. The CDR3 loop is CSVVLAGQYEQYF. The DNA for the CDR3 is TGCAGCGTTGTTCTAGCGGGGCAGTACGAGCAGTACTTC.

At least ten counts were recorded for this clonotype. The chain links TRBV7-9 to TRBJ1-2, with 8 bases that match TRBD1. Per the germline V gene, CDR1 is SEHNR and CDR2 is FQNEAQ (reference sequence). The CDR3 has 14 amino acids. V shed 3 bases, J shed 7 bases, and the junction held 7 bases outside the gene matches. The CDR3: CASSFGQGLSGYTF. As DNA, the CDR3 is TGTGCCAGCAGCTTCGGACAGGGCCTAAGTGGCTACACCTTC.

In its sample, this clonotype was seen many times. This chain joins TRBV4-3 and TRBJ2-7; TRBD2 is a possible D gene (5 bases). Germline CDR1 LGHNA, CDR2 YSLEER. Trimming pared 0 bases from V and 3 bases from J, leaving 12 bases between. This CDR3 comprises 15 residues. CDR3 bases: TGCGCCAGCAGCCAAGAAAGGCGACTATTCTACGAGCAGTACTTC. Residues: CASSQERRLFYEQYF.

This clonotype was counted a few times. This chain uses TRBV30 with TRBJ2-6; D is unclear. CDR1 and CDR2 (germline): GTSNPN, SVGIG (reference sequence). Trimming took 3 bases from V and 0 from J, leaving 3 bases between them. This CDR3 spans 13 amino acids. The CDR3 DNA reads TGTGCCTGGAGGAGCTCTGGGGCCAACGTCCTGACTTTC. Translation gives CAWRSSGANVLTF.

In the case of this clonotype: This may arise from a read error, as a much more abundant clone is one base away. CDR3 sequence: CASNLAQGGGLYGYTF. The CDR3 DNA follows: TGTGCCAGCAACTTAGCGCAGGGCGGGGGCCTTTATGGCTACACCTTC. The chain uses TRBV7-2 and TRBJ1-2; D is possibly TRBD1 (6 bases). This CDR3 has 16 amino acids. Germline V gene lookup returns CDR1 SGHTA and CDR2 FQGNSA.